The rows below give T cell receptor beta chains drawn from one sample of a study of beta chain features in type 1 diabetes. This table comes from immunoSEQ multiplex PCR, and its TCRdb copy is limited to in-frame clones, with some not included. The sample shows around 650,000 clones, 9.5% to 15% of them seen only once. Specimen: naive CD4+ T cells from blood. Every receptor here comes from a man aged 30 to 45 with type 1 diabetes. The CDR3 runs from the conserved cysteine through the conserved F or W. D genes are given only for firm matches. Where a row states a size, it is once, few, many or the class of an expanded clone; other rows omit it.

TRBV5-4,15,few,-,TRBJ1-4,TGTGCCAGCAGCTTGGAGGGTCCGTTGAAAGAAAAACTGTTTTTT,CASSLEGPLKEKLFF
TRBV29-1,17,few,-,TRBJ1-1,TGCAGCGCAGTTCCGTTACAATTGGGTTATATGAACACTGAAGCTTTCTTT,CSAVPLQLGYMNTEAFF
TRBV5-1,14,-,-,TRBJ2-7,TGCGCCAGCAGCTTGGCAGGCCAGATCTACGAGCAGTACTTC,CASSLAGQIYEQYF
TRBV29-1,15,-,-,TRBJ1-2,TGCAGCGTTGAAACGGGCACGGGTGGTAACTATGGCTACACCTTC,CSVETGTGGNYGYTF
TRBV11-2,11,few,-,TRBJ2-1,TGTGCCAGCAGAACTAGTCATGAGCAGTTCTTC,CASRTSHEQFF
TRBV7-9,14,few,-,TRBJ1-6,TGTGCCAGCAGCACTCAGGGGAGGAATTCACCCCTCCACTTT,CASSTQGRNSPLHF
TRBV19,19,few,TRBD2,TRBJ2-3,TGTGCCAGTAGTCCCCAACTACCGACTAGCGGGGGGAACACAGATACGCAGTATTTT,CASSPQLPTSGGNTDTQYF
TRBV10-2,14,-,-,TRBJ2-7,TGCGCCAGCAGTGAGTCGGGGGGATCCTACGAGCAGTACTTC,CASSESGGSYEQYF
TRBV15,15,few,-,TRBJ1-4,TGTGCCACCAGCAGCCTCGGGTCGGGTAATGAAAAACTGTTTTTT,CATSSLGSGNEKLFF
TRBV9,16,-,-,TRBJ1-3,TGTGCCAGCAGCCCCAGACAGGACTTCTCTGGAAACACCATATATTTT,CASSPRQDFSGNTIYF
TRBV10-3,13,few,-,TRBJ1-1,TGTGCCATCAGGGTCACAGAGAACACTGAAGCTTTCTTT,CAIRVTENTEAFF